The entry that follows covers one TCR beta chain sequence. This specimen comes from a study of blood T cell repertoires in COVID-19. Background on the study: Donors in the United States, Italy and Spain gave samples during acute or convalescent COVID-19. Sample material is recorded as cDNA or gDNA derived from T cells, B-cell-depleted T cells, or PBMCs.

Original analysis: Reference gene primer amplification gave nucleated cell count estimates. Clones were read by immunoSEQ multiplex PCR, and TCRdb kept only the in-frame ones, dropping some. The D gene and trimming were derived from the DNA, and the V and J assignments and clone size from that table. The sample carries 220,000 or so clones, about 85% recorded once. The germline CDR1 and CDR2 sequences are MGHRA and YSYEKL. The V and J ends lost 3 bases and 2 bases respectively, with 17 bases between them. This CDR3 contains 16 residues. The TCR was taken from a man aged 45-60 years who had recovered from COVID-19. Sample: peripheral blood. The gene calls are TRBV4-1 and TRBJ2-7; tentatively, D is TRBD1 (6 bases). CDR3: CASSQTTGLSTYEQYF. As DNA, the CDR3 is TGCGCCAGCAGCCAGACGACAGGACTTAGCACCTACGAGCAGTACTTC.